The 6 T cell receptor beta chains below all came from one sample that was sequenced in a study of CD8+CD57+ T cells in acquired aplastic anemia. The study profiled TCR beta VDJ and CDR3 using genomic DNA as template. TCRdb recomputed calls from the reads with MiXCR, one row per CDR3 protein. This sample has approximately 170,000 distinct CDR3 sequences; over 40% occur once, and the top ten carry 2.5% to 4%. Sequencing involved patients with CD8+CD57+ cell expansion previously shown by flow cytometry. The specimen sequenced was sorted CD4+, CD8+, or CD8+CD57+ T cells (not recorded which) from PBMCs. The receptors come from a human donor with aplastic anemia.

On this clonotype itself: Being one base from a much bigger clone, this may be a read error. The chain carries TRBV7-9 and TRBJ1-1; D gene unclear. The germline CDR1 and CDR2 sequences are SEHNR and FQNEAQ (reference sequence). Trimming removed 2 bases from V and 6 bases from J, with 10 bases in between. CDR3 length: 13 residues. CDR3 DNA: TGTGCCAGCAGCTTAAGGGAAGGCGCTGAAGCTTTCTTT. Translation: CASSLREGAEAFF.

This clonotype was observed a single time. CDR3 sequence (DNA): TGTGCCAGCAGCCACAGGGCAGGGCACCACGAGCAGTACTTC. The encoded protein is CASSHRAGHHEQYF. V usage is TRBV7-2 and J usage is TRBJ2-7, with D maybe TRBD1 (6 bases). V was pared by 5 bases and J by 5 bases, with 16 bases between. The CDR3 runs to 14 residues. CDR1 is SGHTA, CDR2 FQGNSA, per germline.

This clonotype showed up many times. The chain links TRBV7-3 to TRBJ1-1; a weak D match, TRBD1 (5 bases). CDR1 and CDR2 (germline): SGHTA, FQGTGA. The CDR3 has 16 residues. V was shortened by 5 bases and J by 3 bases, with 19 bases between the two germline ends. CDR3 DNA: TGTGCCAGCAGCCATTCCCGGGGCGGGCCAGACACTGAAGCTTTCTTT. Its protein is CASSHSRGGPDTEAFF.

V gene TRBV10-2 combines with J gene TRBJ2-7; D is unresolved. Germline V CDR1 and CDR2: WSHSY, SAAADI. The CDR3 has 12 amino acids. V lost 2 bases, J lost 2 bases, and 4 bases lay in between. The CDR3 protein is CASSERTYEQYF. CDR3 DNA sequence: TGCGCCAGCAGTGAGCGGACCTACGAGCAGTACTTC.

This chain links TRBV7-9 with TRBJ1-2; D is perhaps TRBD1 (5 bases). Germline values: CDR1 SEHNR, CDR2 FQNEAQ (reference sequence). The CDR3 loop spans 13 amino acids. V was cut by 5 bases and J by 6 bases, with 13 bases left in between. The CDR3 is CASSPGLNNGYTF. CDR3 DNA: TGTGCCAGCAGCCCGGGACTAAACAATGGCTACACCTTC.

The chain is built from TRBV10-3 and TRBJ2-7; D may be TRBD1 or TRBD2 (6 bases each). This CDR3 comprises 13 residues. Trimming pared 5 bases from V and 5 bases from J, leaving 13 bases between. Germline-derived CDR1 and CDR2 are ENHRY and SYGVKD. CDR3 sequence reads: CAISPGAVDEQYF. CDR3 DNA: TGTGCCATCAGTCCGGGGGCAGTGGACGAGCAGTACTTC.